Given below is one T cell receptor (beta chain) in context. The specificity of this receptor is unknown. Base qualities are missing; no much larger clone stands one base away. To prepare the library, the immunoSEQ multiplex PCR assay was applied. TCRdb's version of the immuneACCESS table is confined to in-frame rearrangements and falls short of the full clone set. An unresolved V gene accounts for under half of the shortfall where checked; the remainder is of unknown origin. A total of tens of thousands of clones appear in this sample, approximately 91% of them only once. The ten largest clones take up more than 1.4% of the sample. A distance of 7 bases separates the germline ends of V and J, which lose 6 bases and 4 bases respectively. Per the germline V gene, SNHLY is the CDR1 and FYNNEI is the CDR2. Inclusive of the bounding cysteine and phenylalanine, the CDR3 is 11 residues long. The entry retains the CDR3 DNA only, 33 bases that are in frame from base 1.

The sample belongs to a study of T cell changes during pregnancy in multiple sclerosis (dated by TCRdb to between 2018 and 2021). Context from the whole study: The study examined how the T cell repertoire changed over the course of pregnancy in women with multiple sclerosis.

This TCR came from a female donor with multiple sclerosis, enrolled in a pregnancy study. The sequences come from peripheral blood, collected in the second trimester of pregnancy. The V and J segments used are TRBV2 and TRBJ2-7, with the identity of the D gene unclear. The nucleotides are TGTGCCAGCAGGATGGAGTACGAGCAGTACTTC. Its amino acids are CASRMEYEQYF.